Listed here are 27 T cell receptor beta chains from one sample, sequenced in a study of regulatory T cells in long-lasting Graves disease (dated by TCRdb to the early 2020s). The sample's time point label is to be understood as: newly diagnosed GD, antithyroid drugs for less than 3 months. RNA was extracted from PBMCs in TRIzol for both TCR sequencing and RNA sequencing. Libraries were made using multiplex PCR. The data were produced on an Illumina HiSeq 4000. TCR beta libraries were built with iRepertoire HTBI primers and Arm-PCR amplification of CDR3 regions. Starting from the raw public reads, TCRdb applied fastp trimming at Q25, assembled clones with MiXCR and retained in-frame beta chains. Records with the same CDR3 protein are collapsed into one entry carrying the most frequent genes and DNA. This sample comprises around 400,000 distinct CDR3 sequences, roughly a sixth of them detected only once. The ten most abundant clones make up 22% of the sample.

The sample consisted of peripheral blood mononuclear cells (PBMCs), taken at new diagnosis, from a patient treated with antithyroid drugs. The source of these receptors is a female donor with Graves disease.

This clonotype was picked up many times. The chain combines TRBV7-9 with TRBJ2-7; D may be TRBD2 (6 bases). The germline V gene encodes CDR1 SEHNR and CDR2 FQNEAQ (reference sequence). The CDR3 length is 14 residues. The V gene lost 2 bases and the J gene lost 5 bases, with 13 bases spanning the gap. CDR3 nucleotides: TGTGCCAGCAGCTTAAGGCGGGGCCAACACGAGCAGTACTTC. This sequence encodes CASSLRRGQHEQYF.

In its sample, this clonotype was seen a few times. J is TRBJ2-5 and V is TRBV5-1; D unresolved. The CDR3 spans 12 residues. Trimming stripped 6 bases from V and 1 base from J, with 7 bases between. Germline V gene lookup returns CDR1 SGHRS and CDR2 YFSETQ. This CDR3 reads CASKYTQETQYF. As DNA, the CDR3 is TGCGCCAGCAAATATACCCAAGAGACCCAGTACTTC.

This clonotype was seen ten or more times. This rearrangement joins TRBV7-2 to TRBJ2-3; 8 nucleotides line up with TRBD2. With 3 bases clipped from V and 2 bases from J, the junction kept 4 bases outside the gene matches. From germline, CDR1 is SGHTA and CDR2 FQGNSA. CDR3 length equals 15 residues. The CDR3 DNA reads TGTGCCAGCAGCTTGGTAGCGGGATCCACAGATACGCAGTATTTT. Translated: CASSLVAGSTDTQYF.

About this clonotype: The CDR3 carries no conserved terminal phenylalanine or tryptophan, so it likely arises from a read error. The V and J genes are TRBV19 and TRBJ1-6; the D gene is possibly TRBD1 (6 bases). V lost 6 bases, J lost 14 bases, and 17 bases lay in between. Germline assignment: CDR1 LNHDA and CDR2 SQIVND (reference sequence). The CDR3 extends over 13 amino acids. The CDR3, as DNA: TGTGCCAGTAGCATCCCGGGACACAGAACCCTCCACTCT. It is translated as CASSIPGHRTLHS.

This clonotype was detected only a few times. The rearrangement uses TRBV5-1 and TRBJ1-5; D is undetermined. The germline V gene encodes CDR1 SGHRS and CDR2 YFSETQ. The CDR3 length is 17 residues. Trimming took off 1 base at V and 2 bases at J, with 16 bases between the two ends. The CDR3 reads CASSLLAAPSGNQPQHF. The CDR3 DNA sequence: TGCGCCAGCAGCTTGCTGGCGGCCCCCAGTGGCAATCAGCCCCAGCATTTT.

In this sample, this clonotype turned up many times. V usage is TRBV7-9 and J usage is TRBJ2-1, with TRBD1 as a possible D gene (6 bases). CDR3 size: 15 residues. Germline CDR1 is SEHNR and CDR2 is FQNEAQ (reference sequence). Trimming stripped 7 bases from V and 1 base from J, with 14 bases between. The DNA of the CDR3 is TGTGCCAGCACCCTCAAGGACAGATCCTACAATGAGCAGTTCTTC. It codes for CASTLKDRSYNEQFF.

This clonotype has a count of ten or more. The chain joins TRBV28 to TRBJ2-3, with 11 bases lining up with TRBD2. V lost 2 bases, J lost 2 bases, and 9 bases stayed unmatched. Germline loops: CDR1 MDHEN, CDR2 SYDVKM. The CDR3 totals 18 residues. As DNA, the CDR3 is TGTGCCAGCAGTTTAATATTGATACTAGCGGGGGCCACAGATACGCAGTATTTT. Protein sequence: CASSLILILAGATDTQYF.

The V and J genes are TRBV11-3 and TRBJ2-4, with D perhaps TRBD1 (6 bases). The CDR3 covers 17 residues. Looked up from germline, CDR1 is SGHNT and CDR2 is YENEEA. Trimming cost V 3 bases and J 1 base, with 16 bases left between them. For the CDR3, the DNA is TGTGCCAGCAGCTTGGGCCCCGGTCAGGGGGCCAAAAACATTCAGTACTTC. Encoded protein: CASSLGPGQGAKNIQYF.

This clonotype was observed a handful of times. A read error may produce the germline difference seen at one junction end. CDR3 coding DNA: TGTGCCGGCAGTTTAGTAACTATGACAGGGCCTCCGAACTATGGCTACACCTTC. It translates to CAGSLVTMTGPPNYGYTF. V is TRBV12-3 or TRBV12-4 and J is TRBJ1-2; 7 bases are a match to TRBD1. This CDR3 comprises 18 residues.

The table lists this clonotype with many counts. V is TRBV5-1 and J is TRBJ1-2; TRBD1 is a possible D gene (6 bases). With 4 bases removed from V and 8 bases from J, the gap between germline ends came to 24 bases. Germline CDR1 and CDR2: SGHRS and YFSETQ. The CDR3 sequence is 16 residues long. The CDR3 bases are TGCGCCAGCAGCAAAGGACAGTCGGCGTCCGTTACCGGCTACACCTTC. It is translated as CASSKGQSASVTGYTF.

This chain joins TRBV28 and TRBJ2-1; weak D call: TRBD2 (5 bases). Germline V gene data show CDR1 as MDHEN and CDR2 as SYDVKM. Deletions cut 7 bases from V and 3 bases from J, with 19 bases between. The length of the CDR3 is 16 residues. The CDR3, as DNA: TGTGCCAGCAAATCTTTTGAGCGGCCCTTCTACAATGAGCAGTTCTTC. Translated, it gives CASKSFERPFYNEQFF.

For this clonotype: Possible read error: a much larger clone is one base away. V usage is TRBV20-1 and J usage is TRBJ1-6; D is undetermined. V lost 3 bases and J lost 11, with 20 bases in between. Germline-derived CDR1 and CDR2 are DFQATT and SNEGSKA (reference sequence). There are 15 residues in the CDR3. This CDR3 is CSASGTGSGIPPLHF. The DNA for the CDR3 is TGCAGTGCTAGTGGTACGGGGTCGGGGATTCCACCCCTCCACTTT.

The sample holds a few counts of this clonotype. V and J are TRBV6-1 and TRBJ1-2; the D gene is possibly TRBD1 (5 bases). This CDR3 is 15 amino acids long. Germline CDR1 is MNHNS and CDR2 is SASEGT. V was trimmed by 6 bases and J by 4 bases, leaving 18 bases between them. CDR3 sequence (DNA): TGTGCCAGCAGACCCACCAGCGGCAGGGCCTATGGCTACACCTTC. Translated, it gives CASRPTSGRAYGYTF.

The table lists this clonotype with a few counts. The CDR3 spells CASSYPKGQMNTGELFF. CDR3 nucleotides: TGTGCCAGCAGTTACCCGAAGGGACAGATGAACACCGGGGAGCTGTTTTTT. The chain carries TRBV6-5 and TRBJ2-2; 7 nucleotides line up with TRBD1. V shed 2 bases, J shed 1 base, and the junction held 7 bases outside the gene matches. Germline V gene data show CDR1 as MNHEY and CDR2 as SVGAGI. CDR3 size: 17 residues.

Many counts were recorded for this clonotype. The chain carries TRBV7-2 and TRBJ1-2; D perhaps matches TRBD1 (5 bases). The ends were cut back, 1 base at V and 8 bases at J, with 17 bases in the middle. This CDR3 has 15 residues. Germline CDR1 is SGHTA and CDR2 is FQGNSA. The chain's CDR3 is CASSLDSGLEGGYTF. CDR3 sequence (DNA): TGTGCCAGCAGCTTAGATTCGGGGCTCGAGGGAGGCTACACCTTC. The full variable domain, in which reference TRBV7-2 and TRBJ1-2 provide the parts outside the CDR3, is GAGVSQSPSNKVTEKGKDVELRCDPISGHTALYWYRQSLGQGLEFLIYFQGNSAPDKSGLPSDRFSAERTGGSVSTLTIQRTQQEDSAVYLCASSLDSGLEGGYTFGSGTRLTVV.

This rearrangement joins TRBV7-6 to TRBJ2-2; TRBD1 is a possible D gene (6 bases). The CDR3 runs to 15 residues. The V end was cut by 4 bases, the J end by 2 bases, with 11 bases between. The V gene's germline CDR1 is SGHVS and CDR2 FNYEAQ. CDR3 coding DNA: TGTGCCAGCAGCTCTCCGGGACAAAACACCGGGGAGCTGTTTTTT. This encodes CASSSPGQNTGELFF.

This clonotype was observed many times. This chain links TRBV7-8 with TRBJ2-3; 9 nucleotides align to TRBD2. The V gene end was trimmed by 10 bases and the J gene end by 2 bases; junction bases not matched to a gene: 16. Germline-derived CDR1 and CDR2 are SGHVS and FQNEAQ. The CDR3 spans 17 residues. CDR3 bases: TGTGCCACCTTGGAGATAGCGGGAGCGCTCTTCACAGATACGCAGTATTTT. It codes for CATLEIAGALFTDTQYF.

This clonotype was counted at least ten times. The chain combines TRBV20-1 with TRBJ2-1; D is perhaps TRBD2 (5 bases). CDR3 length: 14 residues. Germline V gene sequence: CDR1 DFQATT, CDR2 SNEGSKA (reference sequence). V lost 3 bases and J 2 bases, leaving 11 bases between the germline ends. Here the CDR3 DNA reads TGCAGTGCTAGTACTCTCGGGGCCTACAATGAGCAGTTCTTC. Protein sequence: CSASTLGAYNEQFF.

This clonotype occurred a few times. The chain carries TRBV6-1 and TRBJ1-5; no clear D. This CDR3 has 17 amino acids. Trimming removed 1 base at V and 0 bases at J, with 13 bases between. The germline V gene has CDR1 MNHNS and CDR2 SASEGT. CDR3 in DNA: TGTGCCAGCAGTGAAGAAGGGCAAACCTATAGCAATCAGCCCCAGCATTTT. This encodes CASSEEGQTYSNQPQHF.

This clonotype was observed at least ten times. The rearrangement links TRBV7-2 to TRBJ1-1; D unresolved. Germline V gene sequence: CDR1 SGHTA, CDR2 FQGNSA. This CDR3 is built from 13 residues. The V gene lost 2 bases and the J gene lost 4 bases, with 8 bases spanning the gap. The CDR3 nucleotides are TGTGCCAGCAGCTTACCCTGGGGCACTGAAGCTTTCTTT. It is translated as CASSLPWGTEAFF.

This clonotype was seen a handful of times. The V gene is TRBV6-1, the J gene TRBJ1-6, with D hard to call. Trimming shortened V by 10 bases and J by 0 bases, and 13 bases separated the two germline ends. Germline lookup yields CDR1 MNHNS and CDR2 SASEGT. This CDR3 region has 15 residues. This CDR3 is CATPVWSSYNSPLHF. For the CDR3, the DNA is TGTGCCACCCCCGTGTGGAGCTCCTATAATTCACCCCTCCACTTT.

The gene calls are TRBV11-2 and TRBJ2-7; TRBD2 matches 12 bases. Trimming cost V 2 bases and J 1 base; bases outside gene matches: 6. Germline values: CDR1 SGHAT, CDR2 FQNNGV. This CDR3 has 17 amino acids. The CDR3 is CASSLRLAGGISYEQYF. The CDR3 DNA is TGTGCCAGCAGCTTACGGCTAGCGGGGGGGATTTCCTACGAGCAGTACTTC.

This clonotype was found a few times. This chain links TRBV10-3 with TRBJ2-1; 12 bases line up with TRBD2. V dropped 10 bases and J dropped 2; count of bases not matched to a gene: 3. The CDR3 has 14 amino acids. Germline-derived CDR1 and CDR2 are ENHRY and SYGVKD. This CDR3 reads CASTSGGTYNEQFF. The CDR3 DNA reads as TGTGCCAGCACTAGCGGGGGGACCTACAATGAGCAGTTCTTC.

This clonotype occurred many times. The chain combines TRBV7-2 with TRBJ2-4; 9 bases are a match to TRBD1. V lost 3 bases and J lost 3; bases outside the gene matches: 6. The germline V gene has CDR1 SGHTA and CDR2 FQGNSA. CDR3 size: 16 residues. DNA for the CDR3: TGTGCCAGCAGCTTGGGAACAGGGGGCGTCAAAAACATTCAGTACTTC. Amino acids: CASSLGTGGVKNIQYF.

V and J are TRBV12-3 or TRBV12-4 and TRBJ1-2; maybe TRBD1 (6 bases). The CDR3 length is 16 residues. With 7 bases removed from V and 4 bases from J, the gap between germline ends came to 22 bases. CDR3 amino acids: CASTNGGQGGVYGYTF. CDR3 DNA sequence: TGTGCCAGCACTAATGGGGGCCAGGGAGGGGTCTATGGCTACACCTTC.

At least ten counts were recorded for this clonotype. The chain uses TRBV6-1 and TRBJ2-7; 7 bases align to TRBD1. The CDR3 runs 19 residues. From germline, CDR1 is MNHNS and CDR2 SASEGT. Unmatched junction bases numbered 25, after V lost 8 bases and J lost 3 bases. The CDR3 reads CASSRDSSSVGLPGYEQYF. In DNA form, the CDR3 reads TGTGCCAGCTCTAGGGACAGCTCGTCAGTGGGATTACCCGGCTACGAGCAGTACTTC.

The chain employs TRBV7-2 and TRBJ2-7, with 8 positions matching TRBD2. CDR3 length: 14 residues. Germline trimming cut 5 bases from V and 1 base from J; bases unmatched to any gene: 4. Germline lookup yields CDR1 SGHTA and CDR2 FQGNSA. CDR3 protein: CASSPRLASYEQYF. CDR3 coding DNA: TGTGCCAGCAGCCCCCGACTAGCGTCCTACGAGCAGTACTTC. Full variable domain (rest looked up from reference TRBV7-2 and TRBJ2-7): GAGVSQSPSNKVTEKGKDVELRCDPISGHTALYWYRQSLGQGLEFLIYFQGNSAPDKSGLPSDRFSAERTGGSVSTLTIQRTQQEDSAVYLCASSPRLASYEQYFGPGTRLTVT.